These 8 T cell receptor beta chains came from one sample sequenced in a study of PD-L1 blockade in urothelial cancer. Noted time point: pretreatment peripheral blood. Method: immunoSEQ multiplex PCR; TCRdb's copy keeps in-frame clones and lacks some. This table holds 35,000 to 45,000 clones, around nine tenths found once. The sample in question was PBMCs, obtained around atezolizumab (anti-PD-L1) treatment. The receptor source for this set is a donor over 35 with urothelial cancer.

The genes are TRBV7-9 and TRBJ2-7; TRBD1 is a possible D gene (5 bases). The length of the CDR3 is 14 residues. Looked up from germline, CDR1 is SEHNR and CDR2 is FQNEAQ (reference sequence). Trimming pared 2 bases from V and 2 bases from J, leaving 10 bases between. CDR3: CASSLQGPTYEQYF. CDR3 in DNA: TGTGCCAGCAGCTTACAGGGTCCGACCTACGAGCAGTACTTC. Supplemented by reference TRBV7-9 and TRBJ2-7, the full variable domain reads DTGVSQNPRHKITKRGQNVTFRCDPISEHNRLYWYRQTLGQGPEFLTYFQNEAQLEKSRLLSDRFSAERPKGSFSTLEIQRTEQGDSAMYLCASSLQGPTYEQYFGPGTRLTVT.

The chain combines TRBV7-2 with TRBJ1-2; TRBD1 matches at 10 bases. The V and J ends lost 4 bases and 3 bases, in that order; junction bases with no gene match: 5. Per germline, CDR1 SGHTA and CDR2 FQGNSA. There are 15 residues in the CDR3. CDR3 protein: CASSSRDRGHYGYTF. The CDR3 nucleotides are TGTGCCAGCAGCTCCCGGGACAGGGGTCACTATGGCTACACCTTC.

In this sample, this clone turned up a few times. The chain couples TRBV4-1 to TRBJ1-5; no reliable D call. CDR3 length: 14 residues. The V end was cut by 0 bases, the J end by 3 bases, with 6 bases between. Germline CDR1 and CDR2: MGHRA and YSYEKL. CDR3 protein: CASSQERYNQPQHF. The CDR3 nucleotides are TGCGCCAGCAGCCAAGAGAGGTACAATCAGCCCCAGCATTTT.

The CDR3 DNA sequence: TGTGCCAGCAGCGCACACACAGGGGTGAACACCGGGGAGCTGTTTTTT. It codes for CASSAHTGVNTGELFF. The chain has TRBV7-8 and TRBJ2-2, with 7 bases aligning to TRBD1. From germline, CDR1 is SGHVS and CDR2 FQNEAQ. V lost 5 bases and J lost 1; bases outside the gene matches: 7. The CDR3 loop spans 16 amino acids.

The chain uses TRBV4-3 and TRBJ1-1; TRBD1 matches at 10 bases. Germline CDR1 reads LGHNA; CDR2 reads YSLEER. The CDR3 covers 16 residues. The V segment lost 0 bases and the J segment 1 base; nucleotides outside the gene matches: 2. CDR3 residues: CASSQDRTGGNTEAFF. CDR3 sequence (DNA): TGCGCCAGCAGCCAAGACAGGACAGGGGGGAACACTGAAGCTTTCTTT.

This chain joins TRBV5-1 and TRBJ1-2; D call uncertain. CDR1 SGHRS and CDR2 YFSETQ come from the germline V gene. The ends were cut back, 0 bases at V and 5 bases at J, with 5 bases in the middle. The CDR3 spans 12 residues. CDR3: CASSLGRYGYTF. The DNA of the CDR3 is TGCGCCAGCAGCTTGGGCAGATATGGCTACACCTTC. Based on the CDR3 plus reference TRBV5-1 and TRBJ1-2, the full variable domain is KAGVTQTPRYLIKTRGQQVTLSCSPISGHRSVSWYQQTPGQGLQFLFEYFSETQRNKGNFPGRFSGRQFSNSRSEMNVSTLELGDSALYLCASSLGRYGYTFGSGTRLTVV.

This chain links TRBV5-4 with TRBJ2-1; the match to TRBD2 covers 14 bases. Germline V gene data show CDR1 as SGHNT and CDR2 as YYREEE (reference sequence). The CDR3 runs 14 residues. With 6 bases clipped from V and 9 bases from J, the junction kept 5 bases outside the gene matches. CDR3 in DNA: TGTGCCAGCACCGGGACTAGCGGGAGACGTGAGCAGTTCTTC. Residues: CASTGTSGRREQFF. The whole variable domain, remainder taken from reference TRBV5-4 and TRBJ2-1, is ETGVTQSPTHLIKTRGQQVTLRCSSQSGHNTVSWYQQALGQGPQFIFQYYREEENGRGNFPPRFSGLQFPNYSSELNVNALELDDSALYLCASTGTSGRREQFFGPGTRLTVL.

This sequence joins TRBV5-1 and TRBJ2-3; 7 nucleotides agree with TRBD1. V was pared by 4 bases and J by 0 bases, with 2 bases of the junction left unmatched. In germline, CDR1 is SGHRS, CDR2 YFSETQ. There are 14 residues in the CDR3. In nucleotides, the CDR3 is TGCGCCAGCAGCGGGGGACAGAGCACAGATACGCAGTATTTT. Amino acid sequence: CASSGGQSTDTQYF.